The TCR beta chain under discussion was sequenced for a study of blood T cell repertoires in COVID-19. Study as a whole: COVID-19 samples from acute and convalescent phases originated in the United States, Italy and Spain. The cDNA or gDNA used as material had been derived from T cells, B-cell-depleted T cells, or PBMCs.

In its sample, this clone was seen many times. Per the authors' pipeline: Using reference gene primer amplification, nucleated cell counts were estimated. Measured with immunoSEQ multiplex PCR; TCRdb has only the in-frame clones, and not every one. From that table come the V and J calls and clone size; the DNA was used to work out D and trimming. The repertoire holds hundreds of thousands of clones, with almost 85% as singletons. Trimming took off 2 bases at V and 6 bases at J, with 8 bases between the two ends. CDR3 length: 13 amino acids. Germline V gene sequence: CDR1 SGHTA, CDR2 FQGNSA. The chain has TRBV7-2 and TRBJ2-1, with D maybe TRBD1 (5 bases). This sequence originates from a woman of 80 years or more with acute or convalescent COVID-19. The sequencing sample was made of peripheral blood. CDR3 in DNA: TGTGCCAGCAGCTTATCTAGGGGCAATGAGCAGTTCTTC. This encodes CASSLSRGNEQFF.